This TCR beta chain was identified during a study of somatic mutations in cytotoxic T cells in rheumatoid arthritis. Study-wide findings and caveats: Among rheumatoid arthritis patients, TRBV07 appeared slightly underrepresented, and this finding was left without any adjustment for multiple comparisons. CD8+ clonality rose with age in rheumatoid arthritis patients, not healthy controls.

To note about this clone: Its antigen is unidentified.

Recruitment of healthy controls drew on blood donors, who had a median age of around 58 years (range 21-70) and were less than 65% female. There are 12 residues in the CDR3. Per the germline V gene, CDR1 is MNHEY and CDR2 is SMNVEV (reference sequence). V shed 5 bases and J shed 3 bases, with 4 bases lying between them. Libraries were prepared by immunoSEQ multiplex PCR; TCRdb keeps only in-frame clonotypes and omits some of them. The sample consists of tens of thousands of clones, about 84% of them appearing once. Sequenced material: CD8+ T cells sorted from blood. The receptor was derived from a man in his forties in good health. The rearrangement links TRBV27 to TRBJ2-2; D not certain. CDR3 DNA: TGTGCCAGCAGTCCGTACACCGGGGAGCTGTTTTTT. Its translation: CASSPYTGELFF.